Below, one T cell receptor (beta chain) is given with its context. Other DNA sequences in the same sample also yield this CDR3. The sample is drawn from a study of blood T cell repertoires in COVID-19. TCRdb's table, derived via immunoSEQ multiplex PCR, lists solely in-frame clones and lacks some. The data contain roughly 160,000 clones, 70% to 90% of them seen just once; the ten biggest clones take up around 0.6%. Sequencing input: peripheral blood. This clonotype was sampled from a man between 60 and 75 years old with COVID-19, enrolled during active disease.

The CDR3 DNA follows: TGTGCCAGCTCACCGCAGGGTGCCTACGAGCAGTACTTC. Translating it yields CASSPQGAYEQYF. The rearrangement uses TRBV18 and TRBJ2-7; tentative D call: TRBD1 (5 bases). The length of the CDR3 is 13 residues. Trimming shortened V by 3 bases and J by 2 bases, and 8 bases separated the two germline ends. Per germline, CDR1 KGHSH and CDR2 LQKENI.